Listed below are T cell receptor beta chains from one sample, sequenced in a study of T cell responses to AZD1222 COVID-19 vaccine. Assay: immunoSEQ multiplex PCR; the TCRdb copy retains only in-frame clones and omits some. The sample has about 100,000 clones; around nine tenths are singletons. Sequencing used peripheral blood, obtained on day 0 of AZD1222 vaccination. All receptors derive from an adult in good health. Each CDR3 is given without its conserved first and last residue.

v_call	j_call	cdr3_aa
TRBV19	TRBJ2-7	VRDRGPYEQY
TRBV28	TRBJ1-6	ASRRTGSASPLH
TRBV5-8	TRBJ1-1	ASSLSQGPNTEAF
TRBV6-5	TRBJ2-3	ASRGVGLTDTQY
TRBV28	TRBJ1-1	ASSASGAIGITEAF
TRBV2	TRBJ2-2	ASSEVGGEDGELF
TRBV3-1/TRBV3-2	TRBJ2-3	ASSHGGQGTGTDTQY
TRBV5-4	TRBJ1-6	ASSLGTDTLH
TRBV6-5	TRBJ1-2	ASGGYGADGYT
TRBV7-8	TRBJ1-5	ASSSRVVPDRDPTNQPQH
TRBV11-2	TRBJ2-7	ASSFGTPAAYEQY
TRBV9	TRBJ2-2	ASSVGRSGGQDGELF
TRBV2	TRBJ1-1	ASSAHSDRGNTEAF
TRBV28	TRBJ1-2	ASSFIAIALYGYT
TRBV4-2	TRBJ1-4	ASSQGTGGPNEKLF
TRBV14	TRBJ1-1	ASSQEVGTVGSEAF
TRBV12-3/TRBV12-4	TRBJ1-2	ASSSRGRDGYT
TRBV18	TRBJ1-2	ASSPETTPYYGYT
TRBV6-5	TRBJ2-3	ATRSSSTDTQY
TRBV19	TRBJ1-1	ASSIVSHTEAF
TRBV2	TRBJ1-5	ASSFTGMWGNQPQH
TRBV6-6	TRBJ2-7	ASSPTGGTYEQY
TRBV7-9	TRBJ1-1	ASRGDTRGGNTEAF
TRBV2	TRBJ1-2	ASSPLRDTNYGYT
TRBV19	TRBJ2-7	ASSITGASSYEQY
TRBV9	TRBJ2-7	ASGTGQFSYEQY
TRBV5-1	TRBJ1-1	ASSFLRRENTEAF
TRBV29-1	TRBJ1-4	SVATGYEATGKLF
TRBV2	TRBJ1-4	ASSDSHRGLEKLF
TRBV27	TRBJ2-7	ASSRSGAISYEQY
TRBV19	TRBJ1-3	ASSRSTGTGNTIY
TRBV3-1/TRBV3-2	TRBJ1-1	ASSQIPGTEAF
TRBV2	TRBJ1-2	ASSVTGNYGYT
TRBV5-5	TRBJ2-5	ASSLETGMQETQY
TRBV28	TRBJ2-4	ASTTRAKNIQY